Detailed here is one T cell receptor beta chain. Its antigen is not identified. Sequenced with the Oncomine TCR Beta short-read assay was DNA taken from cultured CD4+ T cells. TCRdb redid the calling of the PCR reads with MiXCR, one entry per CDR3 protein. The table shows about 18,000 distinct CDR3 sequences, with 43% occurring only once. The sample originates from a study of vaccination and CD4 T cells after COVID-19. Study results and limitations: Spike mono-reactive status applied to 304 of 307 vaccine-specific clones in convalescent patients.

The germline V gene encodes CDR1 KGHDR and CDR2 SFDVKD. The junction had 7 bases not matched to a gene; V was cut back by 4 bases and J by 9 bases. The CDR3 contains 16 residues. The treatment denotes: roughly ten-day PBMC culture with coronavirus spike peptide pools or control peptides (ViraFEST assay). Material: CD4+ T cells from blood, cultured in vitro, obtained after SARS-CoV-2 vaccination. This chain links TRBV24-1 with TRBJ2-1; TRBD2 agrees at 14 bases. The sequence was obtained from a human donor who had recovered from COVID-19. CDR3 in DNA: TGTGCCACCAGTGACGGGACTAGCGGGAGTATGGGTGAGCAGTTCTTC. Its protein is CATSDGTSGSMGEQFF.